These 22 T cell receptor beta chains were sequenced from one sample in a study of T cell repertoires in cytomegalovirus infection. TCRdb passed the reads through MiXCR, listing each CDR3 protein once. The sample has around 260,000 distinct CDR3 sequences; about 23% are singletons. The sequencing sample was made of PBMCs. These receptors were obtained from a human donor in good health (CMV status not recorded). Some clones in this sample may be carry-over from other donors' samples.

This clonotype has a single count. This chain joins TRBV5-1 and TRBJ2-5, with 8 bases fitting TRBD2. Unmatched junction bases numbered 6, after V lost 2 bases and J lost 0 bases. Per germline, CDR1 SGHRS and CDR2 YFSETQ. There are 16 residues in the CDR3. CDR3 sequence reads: CASSFLAGLYQETQYF. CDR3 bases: TGCGCCAGCAGCTTTTTAGCGGGGTTGTACCAAGAGACCCAGTACTTC. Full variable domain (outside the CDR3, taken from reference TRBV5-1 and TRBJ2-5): KAGVTQTPRYLIKTRGQQVTLSCSPISGHRSVSWYQQTPGQGLQFLFEYFSETQRNKGNFPGRFSGRQFSNSRSEMNVSTLELGDSALYLCASSFLAGLYQETQYFGPGTRLLVL.

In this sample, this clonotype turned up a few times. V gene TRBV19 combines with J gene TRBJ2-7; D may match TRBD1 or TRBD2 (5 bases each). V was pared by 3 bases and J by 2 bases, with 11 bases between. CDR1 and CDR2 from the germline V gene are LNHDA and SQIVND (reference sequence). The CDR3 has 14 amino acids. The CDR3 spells CASSMRDGTYEQYF. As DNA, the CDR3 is TGTGCCAGTAGTATGAGGGACGGCACCTACGAGCAGTACTTC. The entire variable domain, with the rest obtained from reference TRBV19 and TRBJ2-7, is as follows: DGGITQSPKYLFRKEGQNVTLSCEQNLNHDAMYWYRQDPGQGLRLIYYSQIVNDFQKGDIAEGYSVSREKKESFPLTVTSAQKNPTAFYLCASSMRDGTYEQYFGPGTRLTVT.

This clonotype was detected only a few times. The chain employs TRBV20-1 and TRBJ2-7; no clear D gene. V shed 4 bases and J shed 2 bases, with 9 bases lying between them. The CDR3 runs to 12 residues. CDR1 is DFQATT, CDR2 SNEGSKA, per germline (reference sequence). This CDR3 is CSATDQPYEQYF. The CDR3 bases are TGCAGTGCTACCGACCAACCCTACGAGCAGTACTTC.

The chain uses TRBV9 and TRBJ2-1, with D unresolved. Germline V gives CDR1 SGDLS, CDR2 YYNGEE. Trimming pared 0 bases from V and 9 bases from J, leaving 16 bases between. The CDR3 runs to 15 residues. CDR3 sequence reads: CASSVVAAELGEQFF. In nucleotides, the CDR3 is TGTGCCAGCAGCGTAGTCGCGGCGGAGCTAGGTGAGCAGTTCTTC.

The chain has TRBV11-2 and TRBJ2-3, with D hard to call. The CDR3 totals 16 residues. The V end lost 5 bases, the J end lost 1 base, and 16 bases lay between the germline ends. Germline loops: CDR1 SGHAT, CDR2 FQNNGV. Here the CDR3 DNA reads TGTGCCAGCAGCCTAGGGCAGGCCCGTCGCACAGATACGCAGTATTTT. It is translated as CASSLGQARRTDTQYF. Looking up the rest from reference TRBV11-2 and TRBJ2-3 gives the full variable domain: EAGVAQSPRYKIIEKRQSVAFWCNPISGHATLYWYQQILGQGPKLLIQFQNNGVVDDSQLPKDRFSAERLKGVDSTLKIQPAKLEDSAVYLCASSLGQARRTDTQYFGPGTRLTVL.

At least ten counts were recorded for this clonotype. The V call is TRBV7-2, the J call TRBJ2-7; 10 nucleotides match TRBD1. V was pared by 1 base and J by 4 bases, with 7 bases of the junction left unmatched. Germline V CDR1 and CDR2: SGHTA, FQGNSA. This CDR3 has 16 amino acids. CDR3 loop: CASSLGMAGQGYEQYF. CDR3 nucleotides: TGTGCCAGCAGCTTAGGAATGGCGGGACAGGGGTACGAGCAGTACTTC.

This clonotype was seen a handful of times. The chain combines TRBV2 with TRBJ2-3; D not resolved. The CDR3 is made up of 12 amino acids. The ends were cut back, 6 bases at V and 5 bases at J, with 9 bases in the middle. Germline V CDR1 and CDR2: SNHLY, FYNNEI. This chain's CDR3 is CASREVVDTQYF. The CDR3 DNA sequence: TGTGCCAGCAGAGAGGTAGTAGATACGCAGTATTTT.

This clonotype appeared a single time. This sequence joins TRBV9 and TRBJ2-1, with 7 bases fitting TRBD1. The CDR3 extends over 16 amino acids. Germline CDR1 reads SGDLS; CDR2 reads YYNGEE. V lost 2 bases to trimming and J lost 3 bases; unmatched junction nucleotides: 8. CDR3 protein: CASSVDLRDSYNEQFF. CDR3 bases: TGTGCCAGCAGCGTGGATCTTCGGGACAGCTACAATGAGCAGTTCTTC.

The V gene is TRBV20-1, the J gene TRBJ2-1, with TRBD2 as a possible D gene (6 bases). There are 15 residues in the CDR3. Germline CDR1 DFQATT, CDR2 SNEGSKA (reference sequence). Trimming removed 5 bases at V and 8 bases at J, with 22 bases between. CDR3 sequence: CSAGLNRDWADEQFF. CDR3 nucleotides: TGCAGTGCTGGCTTAAACCGGGACTGGGCCGATGAGCAGTTCTTC.

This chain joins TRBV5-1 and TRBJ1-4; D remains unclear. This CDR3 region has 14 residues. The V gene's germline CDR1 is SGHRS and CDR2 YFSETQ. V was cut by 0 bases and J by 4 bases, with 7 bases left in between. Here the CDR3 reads CASSLETSNEKLFF. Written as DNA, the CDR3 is TGCGCCAGCAGCTTGGAGACAAGTAATGAAAAACTGTTTTTT. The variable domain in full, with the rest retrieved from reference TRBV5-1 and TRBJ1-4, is KAGVTQTPRYLIKTRGQQVTLSCSPISGHRSVSWYQQTPGQGLQFLFEYFSETQRNKGNFPGRFSGRQFSNSRSEMNVSTLELGDSALYLCASSLETSNEKLFFGSGTQLSVL.

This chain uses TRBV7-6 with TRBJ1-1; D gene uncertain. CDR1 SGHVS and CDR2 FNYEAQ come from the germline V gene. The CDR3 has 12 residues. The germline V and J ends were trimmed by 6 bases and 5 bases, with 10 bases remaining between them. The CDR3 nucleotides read TGTGCCAGCAGTCATGCCGGGACTGAAGCTTTCTTT. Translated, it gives CASSHAGTEAFF.

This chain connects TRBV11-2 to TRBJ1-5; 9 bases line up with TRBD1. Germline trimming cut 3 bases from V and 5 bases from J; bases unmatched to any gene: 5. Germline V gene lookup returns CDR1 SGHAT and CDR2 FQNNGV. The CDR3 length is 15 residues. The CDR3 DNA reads TGTGCCAGCAGCTTGGGACAGGGTAGTGATCAGCCCCAGCATTTT. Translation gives CASSLGQGSDQPQHF.

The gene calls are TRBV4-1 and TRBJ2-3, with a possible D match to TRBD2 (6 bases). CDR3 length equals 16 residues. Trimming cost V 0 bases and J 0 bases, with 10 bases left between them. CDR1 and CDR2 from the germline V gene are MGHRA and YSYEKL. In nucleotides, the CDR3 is TGCGCCAGCAGCCAAGATCCGGGACTGAGCACAGATACGCAGTATTTT. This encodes CASSQDPGLSTDTQYF.

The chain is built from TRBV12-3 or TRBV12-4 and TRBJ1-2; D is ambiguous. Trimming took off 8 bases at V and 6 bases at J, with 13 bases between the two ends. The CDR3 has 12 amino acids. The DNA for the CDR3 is TGTGCCAGCGGCCCAGGTTGGGATGGCTACACCTTC. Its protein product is CASGPGWDGYTF.

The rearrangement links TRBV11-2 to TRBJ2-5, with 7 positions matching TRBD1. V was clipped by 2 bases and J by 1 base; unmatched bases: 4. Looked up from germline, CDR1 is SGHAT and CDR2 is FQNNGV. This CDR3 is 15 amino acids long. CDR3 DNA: TGTGCCAGCAGCTTATATCGGGACAGCCAAGAGACCCAGTACTTC. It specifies CASSLYRDSQETQYF.

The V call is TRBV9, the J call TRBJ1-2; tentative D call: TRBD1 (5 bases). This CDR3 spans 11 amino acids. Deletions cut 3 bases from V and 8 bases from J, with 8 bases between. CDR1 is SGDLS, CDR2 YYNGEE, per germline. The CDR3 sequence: CASSGRDGYTF. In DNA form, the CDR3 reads TGTGCCAGCAGCGGCAGGGACGGCTACACCTTC.

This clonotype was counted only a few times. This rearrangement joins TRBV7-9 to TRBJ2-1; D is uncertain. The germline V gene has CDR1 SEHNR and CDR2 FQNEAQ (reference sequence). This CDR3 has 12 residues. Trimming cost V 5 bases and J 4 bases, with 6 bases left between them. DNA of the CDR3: TGTGCCAGCAGCGTACAGTACAATGAGCAGTTCTTC. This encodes CASSVQYNEQFF.

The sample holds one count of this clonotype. CDR3 protein: CASSPSPGLGSSEQYF. CDR3 coding DNA: TGTGCCAGCTCACCATCCCCGGGACTAGGAAGTTCCGAGCAGTACTTC. The chain recombines TRBV18 with TRBJ2-7; the match to TRBD2 covers 8 bases. The V gene end was trimmed by 2 bases and the J gene end by 6 bases; junction bases not matched to a gene: 12. Germline loops: CDR1 KGHSH, CDR2 LQKENI. The CDR3 is 16 amino acids.

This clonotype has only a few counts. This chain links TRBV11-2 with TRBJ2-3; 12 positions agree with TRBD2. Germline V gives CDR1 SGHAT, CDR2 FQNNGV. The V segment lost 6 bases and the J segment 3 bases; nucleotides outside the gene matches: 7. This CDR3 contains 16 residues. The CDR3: CASRTLAGGLTDTQYF. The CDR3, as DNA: TGTGCCAGCAGAACACTAGCGGGAGGTTTAACAGATACGCAGTATTTT.

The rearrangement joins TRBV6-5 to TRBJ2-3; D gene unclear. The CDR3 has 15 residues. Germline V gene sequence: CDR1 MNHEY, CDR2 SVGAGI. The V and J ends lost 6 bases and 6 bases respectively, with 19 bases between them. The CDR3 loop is CASSRDIIMGDTQYF. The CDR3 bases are TGTGCCAGCAGCCGCGACATAATCATGGGGGATACGCAGTATTTT.

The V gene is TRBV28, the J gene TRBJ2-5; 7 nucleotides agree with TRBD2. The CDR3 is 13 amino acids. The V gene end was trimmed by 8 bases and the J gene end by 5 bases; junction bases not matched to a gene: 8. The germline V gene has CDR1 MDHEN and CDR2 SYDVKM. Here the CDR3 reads CASGGGAVETQYF. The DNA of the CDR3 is TGTGCCAGCGGGGGAGGGGCGGTGGAGACCCAGTACTTC.

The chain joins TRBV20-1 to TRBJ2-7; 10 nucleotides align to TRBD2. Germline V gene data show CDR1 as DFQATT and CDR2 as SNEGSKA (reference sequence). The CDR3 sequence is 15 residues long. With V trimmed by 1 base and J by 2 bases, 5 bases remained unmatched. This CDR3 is CSARGPSGRTYEQYF. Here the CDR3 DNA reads TGCAGTGCTAGAGGGCCTAGCGGGAGAACCTACGAGCAGTACTTC.